The sequence of this T cell receptor (beta chain) was determined in a study of CD8 T cells in ankylosing spondylitis. Study-level findings and limits: A motif in TCR beta, a set of roughly 8 highly homologous variants, appeared characteristic of ankylosing spondylitis blood.

TCRdb re-called the 5' RACE reads with MiXCR, one entry per CDR3 protein. The data contain fewer than 650,000 distinct CDR3 sequences, roughly an eighth of them singletons. On this clonotype: Its antigen is currently unknown.

V lost 5 bases and J lost 7; bases outside the gene matches: 8. Germline V gene lookup returns CDR1 SGHTA and CDR2 FQGNSA. The CDR3 covers 14 residues. This TCR was sampled from a male donor with ankylosing spondylitis. This chain joins TRBV7-2 and TRBJ2-5; 9 bases agree with TRBD1. Sequenced sample: blood, either unsorted or a sorted T cell fraction (not recorded which). The DNA for the CDR3 is TGTGCCAGCAGCCTAATTACAGGGGGCATGACCCAGTACTTC. Translating gives CASSLITGGMTQYF. Combining the CDR3 with reference TRBV7-2 and TRBJ2-5 gives the whole variable domain GAGVSQSPSNKVTEKGKDVELRCDPISGHTALYWYRQSLGQGLEFLIYFQGNSAPDKSGLPSDRFSAERTGGSVSTLTIQRTQQEDSAVYLCASSLITGGMTQYFGPGTRLLVL.